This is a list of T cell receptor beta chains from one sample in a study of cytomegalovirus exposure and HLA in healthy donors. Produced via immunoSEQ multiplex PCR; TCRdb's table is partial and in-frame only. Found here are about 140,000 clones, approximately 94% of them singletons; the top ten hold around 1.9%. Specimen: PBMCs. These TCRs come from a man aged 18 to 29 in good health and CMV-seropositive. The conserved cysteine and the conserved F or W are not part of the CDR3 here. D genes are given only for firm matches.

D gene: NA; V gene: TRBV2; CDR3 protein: ASDRTHSGNTIY
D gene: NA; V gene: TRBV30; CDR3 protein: AWNRGGWGYEQY
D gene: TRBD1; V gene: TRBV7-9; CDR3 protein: ASSLGQGNTGELF
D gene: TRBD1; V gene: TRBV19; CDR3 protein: ASTGTGVNYGYT
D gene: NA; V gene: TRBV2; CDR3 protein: ASSGPALGDTGELF
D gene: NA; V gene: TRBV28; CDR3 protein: ASYPRGGMGPYEQY
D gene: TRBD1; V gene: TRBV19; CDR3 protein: ASRLAGTGDEKLF
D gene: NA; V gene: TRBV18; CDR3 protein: ASSPPSGFETQY
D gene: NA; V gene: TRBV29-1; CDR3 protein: SVEDRLGRAGYT
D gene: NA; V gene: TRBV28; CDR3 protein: ASSLFVGLSTDTQY
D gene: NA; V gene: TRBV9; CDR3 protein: ASSVQGPNTGELF
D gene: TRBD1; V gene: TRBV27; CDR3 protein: ASSSGQATYEQY
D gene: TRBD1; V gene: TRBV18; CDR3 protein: ASSLPGQGGYEQY
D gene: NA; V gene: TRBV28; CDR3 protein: ASSLGAVTYGYT
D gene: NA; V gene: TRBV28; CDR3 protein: ASSPGGSETYEQY
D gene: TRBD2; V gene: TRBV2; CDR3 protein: ASSEFPSGDYNEQF
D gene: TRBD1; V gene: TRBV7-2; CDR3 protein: ASSLQGGSSNYGYT
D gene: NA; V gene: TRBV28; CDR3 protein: ASREQGAVQY
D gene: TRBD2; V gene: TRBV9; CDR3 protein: ASSASGTTGNEQF
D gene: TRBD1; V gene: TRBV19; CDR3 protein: ASSRRQGADTQY
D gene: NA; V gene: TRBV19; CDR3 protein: ASSPRTSTEAF
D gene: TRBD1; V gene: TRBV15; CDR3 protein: ATSIRQGPDTQY
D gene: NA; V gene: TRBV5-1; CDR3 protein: ASSSPGSGRNYGYT
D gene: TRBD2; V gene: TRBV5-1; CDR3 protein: ASSRGTSGTVGEQY